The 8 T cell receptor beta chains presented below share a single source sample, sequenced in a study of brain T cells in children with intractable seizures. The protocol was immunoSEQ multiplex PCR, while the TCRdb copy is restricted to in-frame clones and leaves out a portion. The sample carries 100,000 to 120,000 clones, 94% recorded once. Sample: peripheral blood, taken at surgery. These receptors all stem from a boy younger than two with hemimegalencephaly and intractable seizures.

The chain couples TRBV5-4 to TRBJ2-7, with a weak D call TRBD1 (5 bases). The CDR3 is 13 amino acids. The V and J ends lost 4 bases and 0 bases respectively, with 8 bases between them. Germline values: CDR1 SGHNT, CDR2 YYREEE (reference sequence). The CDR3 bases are TGTGCCAGCAGCCAGGGCCTCTCCTACGAGCAGTACTTC. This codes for CASSQGLSYEQYF.

CDR3 loop: CASSPMRDTQYF. For the CDR3, the DNA is TGTGCCAGCAGCCCTATGAGAGATACGCAGTATTTT. The chain employs TRBV7-3 and TRBJ2-3; D ambiguous. Germline V gene lookup returns CDR1 SGHTA and CDR2 FQGTGA. V lost 5 bases to trimming and J lost 5 bases, with 8 bases between them. The CDR3 sequence is 12 residues long.

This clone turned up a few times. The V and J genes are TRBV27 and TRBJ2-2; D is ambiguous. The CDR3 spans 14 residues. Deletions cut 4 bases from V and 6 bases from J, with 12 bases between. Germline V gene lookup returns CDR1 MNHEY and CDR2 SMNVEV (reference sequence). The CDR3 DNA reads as TGTGCCAGCAGTTCCCGGACGGTTTCCGGGGAGCTGTTTTTT. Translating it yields CASSSRTVSGELFF.

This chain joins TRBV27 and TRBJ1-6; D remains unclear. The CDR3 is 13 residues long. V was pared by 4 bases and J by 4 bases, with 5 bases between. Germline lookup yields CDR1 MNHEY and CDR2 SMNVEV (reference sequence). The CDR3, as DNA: TGTGCCAGCAGTTGGGGTTATAATTCACCCCTCCACTTT. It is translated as CASSWGYNSPLHF.

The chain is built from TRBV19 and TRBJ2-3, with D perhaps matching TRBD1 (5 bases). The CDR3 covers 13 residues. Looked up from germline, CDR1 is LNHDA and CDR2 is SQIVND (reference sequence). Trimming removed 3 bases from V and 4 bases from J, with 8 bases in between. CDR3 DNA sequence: TGTGCCAGTAGTATCCTAGGGGCAGATACGCAGTATTTT. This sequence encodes CASSILGADTQYF.

The CDR3: CASSVGEGVSYEQYF. The CDR3 DNA sequence: TGTGCCAGCAGCGTGGGGGAGGGGGTCTCCTACGAGCAGTACTTC. The gene calls are TRBV9 and TRBJ2-7, with D possibly TRBD2 on 7 matching bases. The CDR3 covers 15 residues. The germline V gene encodes CDR1 SGDLS and CDR2 YYNGEE. V lost 2 bases and J lost 0, with 12 bases in between.

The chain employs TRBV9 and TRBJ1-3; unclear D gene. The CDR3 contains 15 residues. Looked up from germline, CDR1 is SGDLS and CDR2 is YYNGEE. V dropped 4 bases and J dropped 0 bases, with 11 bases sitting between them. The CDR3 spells CASSPRTGSGNTIYF. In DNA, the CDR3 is TGTGCCAGCAGCCCGCGGACGGGCTCTGGAAACACCATATATTTT.

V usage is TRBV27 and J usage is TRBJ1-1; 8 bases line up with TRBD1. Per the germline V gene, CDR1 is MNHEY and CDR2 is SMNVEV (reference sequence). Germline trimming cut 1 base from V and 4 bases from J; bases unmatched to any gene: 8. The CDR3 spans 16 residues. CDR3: CASSLLQGARSTEAFF. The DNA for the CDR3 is TGTGCCAGCAGTTTATTGCAGGGGGCGAGGAGCACTGAAGCTTTCTTT.